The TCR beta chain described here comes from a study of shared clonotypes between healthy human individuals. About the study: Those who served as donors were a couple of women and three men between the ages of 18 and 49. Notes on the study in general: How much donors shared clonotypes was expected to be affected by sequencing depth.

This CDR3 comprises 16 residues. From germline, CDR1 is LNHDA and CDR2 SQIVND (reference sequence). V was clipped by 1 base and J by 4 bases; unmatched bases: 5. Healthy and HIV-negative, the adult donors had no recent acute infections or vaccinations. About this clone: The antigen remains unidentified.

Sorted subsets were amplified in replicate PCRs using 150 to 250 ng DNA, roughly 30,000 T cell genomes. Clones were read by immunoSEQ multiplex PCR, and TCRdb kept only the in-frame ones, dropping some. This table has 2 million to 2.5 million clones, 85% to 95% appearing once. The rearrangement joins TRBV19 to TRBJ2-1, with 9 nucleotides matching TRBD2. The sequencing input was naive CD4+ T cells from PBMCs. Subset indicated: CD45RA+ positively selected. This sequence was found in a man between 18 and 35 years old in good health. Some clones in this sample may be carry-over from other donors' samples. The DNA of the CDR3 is TGTGCCAGTAGTATAGGGACTAGCGAAATATACAATGAGCAGTTCTTC. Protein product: CASSIGTSEIYNEQFF.